This entry lists 8 T cell receptor beta chains sequenced from one sample in a study of OX40 agonist ivuxolimab in advanced cancers. Profiling relied on immunoSEQ multiplex PCR, and the TCRdb table lists in-frame clones only, not all of them. The sample carries tens of thousands of clones, roughly 90% recorded once. This sample comprised CD4+ or CD8+ T cells sorted from blood, obtained in a trial of the OX40 agonist ivuxolimab. All receptors come from an adult with an advanced solid tumor such as melanoma, head and neck, liver or kidney cancer.

This clone was picked up one time. J is TRBJ2-7 and V is TRBV5-1; 8 nucleotides line up with TRBD1. This CDR3 has 16 amino acids. The ends lost 4 bases at V and 3 bases at J; junction bases unmatched: 12. In germline, CDR1 is SGHRS, CDR2 YFSETQ. CDR3 sequence (DNA): TGCGCCAGCAGCCGCACCGAGGACAGGGTATTCTACGAGCAGTACTTC. Its protein product is CASSRTEDRVFYEQYF.

V gene TRBV9 combines with J gene TRBJ2-1; D ambiguous. V was cut by 1 base and J by 2 bases, with 7 bases left in between. The CDR3 loop spans 14 amino acids. The V gene's germline CDR1 is SGDLS and CDR2 YYNGEE. The CDR3 sequence: CASSVTWAYNEQFF. CDR3 DNA: TGTGCCAGCAGCGTAACTTGGGCCTACAATGAGCAGTTCTTC.

The CDR3, as DNA: TGTGCCAGCAGCTACACAGATACGCAGTATTTT. It translates to CASSYTDTQYF. The genes are TRBV11-2 and TRBJ2-3; D unresolved. The CDR3 is 11 amino acids. Per germline, CDR1 SGHAT and CDR2 FQNNGV. Trimming took 4 bases from V and 2 from J, leaving 1 base between them.

The chain has TRBV7-2 and TRBJ2-1; the D is unclear. Germline-derived CDR1 and CDR2 are SGHTA and FQGNSA. The CDR3 length is 16 residues. The V gene lost 3 bases and the J gene lost 4 bases, with 16 bases spanning the gap. CDR3 DNA sequence: TGTGCCAGCAGCTTGGGGTCGGCAGTCGAGTACAATGAGCAGTTCTTC. Translation: CASSLGSAVEYNEQFF.

The gene calls are TRBV15 and TRBJ2-3, with 7 bases aligning to TRBD2. The germline CDR1 and CDR2 sequences are LNHNV and YYDKDF (reference sequence). CDR3 length: 15 residues. The V gene end was trimmed by 7 bases and the J gene end by 5 bases; junction bases not matched to a gene: 12. CDR3: CATIQREVQGDTQYF. As DNA, the CDR3 is TGTGCCACCATCCAACGGGAGGTCCAGGGAGATACGCAGTATTTT.

The rearrangement uses TRBV7-2 and TRBJ2-7; 10 bases match TRBD2. CDR3 size: 15 residues. The germline gives CDR1 SGHTA, CDR2 FQGNSA. The V segment lost 2 bases and the J segment 4 bases; nucleotides outside the gene matches: 5. The CDR3 nucleotides read TGTGCCAGCAGCTTATCAGCGGGAGGGTTTTACGAGCAGTACTTC. It specifies CASSLSAGGFYEQYF.

The CDR3 bases are TGTGCCACCCAGTCGGACTACGAGCAGTACTTC. Amino acid sequence: CATQSDYEQYF. The rearrangement links TRBV10-3 to TRBJ2-7, with no clear D. Trimming shortened V by 10 bases and J by 3 bases, and 10 bases separated the two germline ends. Germline-derived CDR1 and CDR2 are ENHRY and SYGVKD. This CDR3 spans 11 amino acids.

The rearrangement uses TRBV7-6 and TRBJ2-2, with unresolved D. Germline CDR1 SGHVS, CDR2 FNYEAQ. The length of the CDR3 is 14 residues. The germline V and J ends were trimmed by 0 bases and 3 bases, with 5 bases remaining between them. CDR3: CASSLALDTGELFF. CDR3 coding DNA: TGTGCCAGCAGCTTAGCCTTAGACACCGGGGAGCTGTTTTTT.